Below are 24 T cell receptor beta chains sequenced from a single sample in a study of OX40 agonist ivuxolimab in advanced cancers. Library creation used the immunoSEQ multiplex PCR assay. TCRdb obtained this table from immuneACCESS and retained in-frame rearrangements with V and J assigned. These tables miss some clones; where compared with another copy, unresolved V genes account for less than half of the shortfall, and the remainder is unexplained. This sample comprises tens of thousands of clones, about 90% of them detected only once. More than 0.95% of the sample is taken by the ten largest. Specimen: CD4+ or CD8+ T cells sorted from blood, collected in a trial of the OX40 agonist ivuxolimab. These receptors were taken from an adult with an advanced solid tumor such as melanoma, head and neck, liver or kidney cancer.

The CDR3 DNA is TGTGCCAGTAGCTACGCTGGGACTAGCGGGCTCGAGCAGTACTTC. Encoded protein: CASSYAGTSGLEQYF. This rearrangement joins TRBV19 to TRBJ2-7, with TRBD2 matching 12 bases. V lost 6 bases and J lost 6; bases outside the gene matches: 9. The CDR3 contains 15 residues. Germline V gene data show CDR1 as LNHDA and CDR2 as SQIVND (reference sequence).

The chain is built from TRBV28 and TRBJ2-7, with TRBD2 matching over 12 bases. Germline V gene data show CDR1 as MDHEN and CDR2 as SYDVKM. The CDR3 runs 13 residues. The junction had 3 bases not matched to a gene; V was cut back by 6 bases and J by 6 bases. The CDR3: CASRLLAGGEQYF. The CDR3 nucleotides read TGTGCCAGCAGGCTACTAGCGGGAGGCGAGCAGTACTTC.

CDR3 amino acids: CASSSLRDEQFF. CDR3 nucleotide sequence: TGTGCCAGCTCATCATTAAGGGATGAGCAGTTCTTC. The V and J genes are TRBV18 and TRBJ2-1; D unclear. Germline-derived CDR1 and CDR2 are KGHSH and LQKENI. Trimming left V 5 bases short and J 8 bases short, with 10 bases between. The CDR3 consists of 12 residues.

This clone was observed a single time. The V gene is TRBV19, the J gene TRBJ2-3, with a weak D call TRBD1 (6 bases). V was trimmed by 3 bases and J by 6 bases, leaving 25 bases between them. This CDR3 is built from 18 residues. Germline V gene lookup returns CDR1 LNHDA and CDR2 SQIVND (reference sequence). The CDR3 sequence is CASSIPPRQGNTQDTQYF. The CDR3 coding sequence is TGTGCCAGTAGTATCCCCCCCCGGCAGGGGAATACCCAGGATACGCAGTATTTT.

The sample holds one count of this clone. The V call is TRBV4-1, the J call TRBJ1-3, with TRBD1 as a possible D gene (5 bases). The V and J ends lost 2 bases and 0 bases respectively, with 14 bases between them. Looked up from germline, CDR1 is MGHRA and CDR2 is YSYEKL. This CDR3 contains 17 residues. CDR3 loop: CASSQSRDGGSGNTIYF. The CDR3 DNA is TGCGCCAGCAGCCAAAGCCGGGACGGGGGCTCTGGAAACACCATATATTTT.

The chain uses TRBV19 and TRBJ2-1, with D unclear. Germline V lookup: CDR1 LNHDA, CDR2 SQIVND (reference sequence). The CDR3 contains 17 residues. V lost 0 bases and J lost 2, with 14 bases in between. In DNA, the CDR3 is TGTGCCAGTAGTATAGATATAAGGGCTGTGCCCTACAATGAGCAGTTCTTC. Translated, it gives CASSIDIRAVPYNEQFF.

This sequence joins TRBV4-1 and TRBJ1-5; D gene ambiguous. Germline lookup yields CDR1 MGHRA and CDR2 YSYEKL. The CDR3 runs to 13 residues. The V end was cut by 0 bases, the J end by 7 bases, with 7 bases between. The CDR3 protein is CASSQDGGQPQHF. Written as DNA, the CDR3 is TGCGCCAGCAGCCAAGATGGAGGACAGCCCCAGCATTTT.

The chain links TRBV5-4 to TRBJ2-5, with 12 bases lining up with TRBD2. J lost 9 bases, V lost 4 bases, and 16 bases had no gene match. CDR3 length: 17 amino acids. CDR1 is SGHNT and CDR2 is YYREEE in the germline V gene (reference sequence). The CDR3 spells CASSTGTSGPTGGAQYF. The DNA of the CDR3 is TGTGCCAGCAGCACGGGGACTAGCGGGCCCACTGGAGGGGCCCAGTACTTC.

Comments on this clone: Other DNA sequences within the sample encode an identical CDR3. The chain has TRBV6-5 and TRBJ2-7; TRBD2 matches 7 bases. Germline-derived CDR1 and CDR2 are MNHEY and SVGAGI. V was pared by 2 bases and J by 6 bases, with 1 base of the junction left unmatched. This CDR3 comprises 12 residues. CDR3 nucleotide sequence: TGTGCCAGCAGTTACGGACTAGGCGAGCAGTACTTC. It yields the protein CASSYGLGEQYF.

The chain is built from TRBV7-6 and TRBJ2-1; D is ambiguous. The CDR3 totals 14 residues. Trimming cost V 4 bases and J 3 bases, with 10 bases left between them. Per the germline V gene, CDR1 is SGHVS and CDR2 is FNYEAQ. In DNA form, the CDR3 reads TGTGCCAGCAGCTCGGCCTACAACTACAATGAGCAGTTCTTC. Residues: CASSSAYNYNEQFF.

The rearrangement uses TRBV14 and TRBJ1-4; D is undetermined. Germline CDR1 reads SGHDN; CDR2 reads FVKESK. CDR3 size: 18 residues. Trimming left V 0 bases short and J 6 bases short, with 20 bases between. CDR3 region: CASSQDSPPRPGDEKLFF. Here the CDR3 DNA reads TGTGCCAGCAGCCAAGACAGTCCGCCGCGACCTGGTGATGAAAAACTGTTTTTT.

V and J are TRBV6-1 and TRBJ2-4; no clear D gene. Trimming stripped 2 bases from V and 12 bases from J, with 17 bases between. This CDR3 has 14 residues. Germline values: CDR1 MNHNS, CDR2 SASEGT. CDR3 bases: TGTGCCAGCAGTGAACCCGGACGGTGGCCGGCTCAGTACTTC. It encodes CASSEPGRWPAQYF.

The gene calls are TRBV4-1 and TRBJ2-1, with 13 bases aligning to TRBD2. V was pared by 1 base and J by 9 bases, with 0 bases of the junction left unmatched. The CDR3 is 14 residues long. Germline V lookup: CDR1 MGHRA, CDR2 YSYEKL. The CDR3 here is CASSQGLAGGEQFF. The CDR3 DNA sequence: TGCGCCAGCAGCCAAGGACTAGCGGGAGGTGAGCAGTTCTTC.

The chain links TRBV10-3 to TRBJ2-1; 9 bases map to TRBD2. CDR1 is ENHRY, CDR2 SYGVKD, per germline. The CDR3 is made up of 13 amino acids. V dropped 11 bases and J dropped 7; count of bases not matched to a gene: 9. CDR3 DNA: TGTGCCCTACGGGCTAGCGGGACGAATGAGCAGTTCTTC. Translation: CALRASGTNEQFF.

V gene TRBV21-1 combines with J gene TRBJ2-1; TRBD2 is the table's D call and was not checked against the DNA. TRBV21-1 constitutes a pseudogene. The CDR3 has 19 residues. The chain's CDR3 is CASSPRLADGVSSYNEQFF. The CDR3 region has the DNA TGTGCCAGCAGCCCCAGACTAGCGGATGGGGTCTCCTCCTACAATGAGCAGTTCTTC.

The rearrangement uses TRBV6-1 and TRBJ2-3; D is unresolved. CDR3 length equals 13 residues. V was cut by 2 bases and J by 4 bases, with 7 bases left in between. The germline CDR1 and CDR2 sequences are MNHNS and SASEGT. The CDR3 sequence: CASSESIADTQYF. The DNA for the CDR3 is TGTGCCAGCAGTGAATCGATAGCAGATACGCAGTATTTT.

CDR3 bases: TGTGCCAGCAGTTTATTGACGGGAAGCTACGAGCAGTACTTC. Its translation is CASSLLTGSYEQYF. The V and J genes are TRBV28 and TRBJ2-7, with D tentatively TRBD2 (5 bases). Trimming stripped 1 base from V and 3 bases from J, with 10 bases between. The germline V gene encodes CDR1 MDHEN and CDR2 SYDVKM. The CDR3 has 14 residues. Using reference TRBV28 and TRBJ2-7 for the parts outside the CDR3, the full variable domain is DVKVTQSSRYLVKRTGEKVFLECVQDMDHENMFWYRQDPGLGLRLIYFSYDVKMKEKGDIPEGYSVSREKKERFSLILESASTNQTSMYLCASSLLTGSYEQYFGPGTRLTVT.

This clone was found once. The rearrangement uses TRBV5-1 and TRBJ2-2; perhaps TRBD1 as D (6 bases). The CDR3 loop spans 14 amino acids. The V end lost 0 bases, the J end lost 6 bases, and 9 bases lay between the germline ends. Germline values: CDR1 SGHRS, CDR2 YFSETQ. CDR3 loop: CASSLAGDPGELFF. The CDR3 bases are TGCGCCAGCAGCTTGGCAGGGGATCCCGGGGAGCTGTTTTTT.

This chain links TRBV21-1 with TRBJ2-5; the table gives TRBD1 as D, unverified against the DNA. TRBV21-1 is listed as a pseudogene. This CDR3 contains 15 residues. The chain's CDR3 is CASSTGQGLVRAQYF. For the CDR3, the DNA is TGTGCCAGCAGCACTGGACAGGGGCTTGTGAGGGCCCAGTACTTC.

This chain links TRBV7-9 with TRBJ1-1; possibly TRBD1 for D (6 bases). The germline gives CDR1 SEHNR, CDR2 FQNEAQ (reference sequence). This CDR3 spans 17 amino acids. The V gene lost 5 bases and the J gene lost 1 base, with 20 bases spanning the gap. In nucleotides, the CDR3 is TGTGCCAGCAGCCTACAAACGGCAGGGGCTAAGAACACTGAAGCTTTCTTT. Its protein product is CASSLQTAGAKNTEAFF. Using reference TRBV7-9 and TRBJ1-1 for the parts outside the CDR3, the full variable domain is DTGVSQNPRHKITKRGQNVTFRCDPISEHNRLYWYRQTLGQGPEFLTYFQNEAQLEKSRLLSDRFSAERPKGSFSTLEIQRTEQGDSAMYLCASSLQTAGAKNTEAFFGQGTRLTVV.

This chain connects TRBV29-1 to TRBJ2-7, with a weak D call TRBD2 (6 bases). CDR1 is SQVTM, CDR2 ANQGSEA, per germline. V was clipped by 4 bases and J by 0 bases, with 10 bases between them. The CDR3 totals 13 residues. The CDR3, as DNA: TGCAGCGTTGTCCCGGACTACTCCTACGAGCAGTACTTC. Its protein product is CSVVPDYSYEQYF.

This chain joins TRBV18 and TRBJ2-3, with D possibly matching TRBD2 (6 bases). The CDR3 contains 16 residues. Germline-derived CDR1 and CDR2 are KGHSH and LQKENI. Trimming pared 3 bases from V and 5 bases from J, leaving 18 bases between. CDR3 sequence: CASSPFATGVGDTQYF. In DNA, the CDR3 is TGTGCCAGCTCACCGTTCGCAACGGGAGTAGGAGATACGCAGTATTTT.

This chain uses TRBV5-1 with TRBJ2-7; 14 bases agree with TRBD2. This CDR3 region has 17 residues. V shed 3 bases, J shed 1 base, and the junction held 6 bases outside the gene matches. Germline V lookup: CDR1 SGHRS, CDR2 YFSETQ. Here the CDR3 DNA reads TGCGCCAGCAGCTGGACAGGGACTAGCGGGAGTTCCTACGAGCAGTACTTC. This encodes CASSWTGTSGSSYEQYF.

The chain joins TRBV28 to TRBJ1-2; D call uncertain. Germline V gives CDR1 MDHEN, CDR2 SYDVKM. The CDR3 has 11 residues. V lost 1 base and J lost 8, with 5 bases in between. The CDR3 sequence: CASSLYGGYTF. CDR3 nucleotide sequence: TGTGCCAGCAGTTTATACGGGGGCTACACCTTC.